The T cell receptor beta chain described here comes from a study of CD8+ T cells in alopecia areata. Study information: Treated patients were scored for severity by percent of scalp affected.

This CDR3 region has 13 residues. Germline CDR1 SQVTM, CDR2 ANQGSEA. After removal of 6 bases from V and 2 bases from J, the junction contained 4 bases not matched to a gene. Extraction of RNA preceded its reverse transcription into cDNA, which served as the sequencing template. The method was immunoSEQ multiplex PCR; TCRdb's version includes in-frame clones alone and lacks a portion of them. The sample records 130,000 or so clones, approximately 60% being singletons. This sample's treatment: oral pan-JAK inhibitor, 5-10 mg twice daily. Sampling of alopecia areata patients yielded lesional scalp punch biopsies as well as peripheral blood. The count of this clone is one. Antigen specificity is unknown. Study-wide results and caveats: With just one nonresponder, it is still uncertain whether baseline CD8+ expansion relates to response. Sharing of TCR sequences between patients (possibly for HLA-related reasons) was less clear than in mice.

The chain employs TRBV29-1 and TRBJ2-3; 8 bases line up with TRBD2. This TCR was recovered from a human donor with alopecia areata. This specimen was CD4+ T cells sorted from blood, taken at week 4, from a patient treated with tofacitinib. The CDR3 reads CSVAGELTDTQYF. CDR3 coding DNA: TGCAGCGTAGCGGGAGAGCTCACAGATACGCAGTATTTT.